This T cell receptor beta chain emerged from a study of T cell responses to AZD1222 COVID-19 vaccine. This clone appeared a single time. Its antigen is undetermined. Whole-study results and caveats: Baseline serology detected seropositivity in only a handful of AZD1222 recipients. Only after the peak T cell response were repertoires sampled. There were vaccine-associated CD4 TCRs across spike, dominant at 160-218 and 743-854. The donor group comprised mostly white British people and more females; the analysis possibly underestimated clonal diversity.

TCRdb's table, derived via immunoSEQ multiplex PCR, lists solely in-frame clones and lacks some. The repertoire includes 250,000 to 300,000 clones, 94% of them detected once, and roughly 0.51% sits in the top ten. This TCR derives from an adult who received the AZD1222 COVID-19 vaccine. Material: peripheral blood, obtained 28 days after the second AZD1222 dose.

CDR3 in amino acids: CASSYLAGTEYEQYF. The CDR3 coding sequence is TGCGCCAGCAGCTATTTGGCCGGGACAGAATACGAGCAGTACTTC. J is TRBJ2-7 and V is TRBV5-1; 7 bases are shared with TRBD1. V was pared by 3 bases and J by 4 bases, with 10 bases of the junction left unmatched. Germline-derived CDR1 and CDR2 are SGHRS and YFSETQ. The length of the CDR3 is 15 residues.